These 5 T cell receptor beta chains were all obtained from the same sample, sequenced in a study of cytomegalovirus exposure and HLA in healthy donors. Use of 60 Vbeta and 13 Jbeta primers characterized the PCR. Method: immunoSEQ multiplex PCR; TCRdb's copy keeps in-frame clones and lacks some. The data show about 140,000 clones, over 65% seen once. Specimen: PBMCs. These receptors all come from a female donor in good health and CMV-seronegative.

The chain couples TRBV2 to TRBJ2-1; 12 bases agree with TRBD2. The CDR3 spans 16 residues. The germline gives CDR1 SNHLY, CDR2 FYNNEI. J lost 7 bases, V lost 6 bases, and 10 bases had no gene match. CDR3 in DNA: TGTGCCAGCAGGGACTATCTAGCGGGAGGGAGGAATGAGCAGTTCTTC. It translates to CASRDYLAGGRNEQFF. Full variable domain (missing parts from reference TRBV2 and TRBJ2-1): EPEVTQTPSHQVTQMGQEVILRCVPISNHLYFYWYRQILGQKVEFLVSFYNNEISEKSEIFDDQFSVERPDGSNFTLKIRSTKLEDSAMYFCASRDYLAGGRNEQFFGPGTRLTVL.

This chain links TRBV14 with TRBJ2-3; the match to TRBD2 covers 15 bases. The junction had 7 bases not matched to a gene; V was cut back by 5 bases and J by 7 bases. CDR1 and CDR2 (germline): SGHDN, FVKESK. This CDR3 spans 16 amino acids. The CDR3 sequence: CASSAPGTSGRYTQYF. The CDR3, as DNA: TGTGCCAGCAGCGCCCCCGGGACTAGCGGGAGGTATACGCAGTATTTT.

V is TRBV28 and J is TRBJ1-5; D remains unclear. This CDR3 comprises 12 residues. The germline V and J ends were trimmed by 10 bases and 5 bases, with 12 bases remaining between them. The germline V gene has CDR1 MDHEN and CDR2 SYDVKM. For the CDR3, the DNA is TGTGCCACCAGCGCGAGGGATCAGCCCCAGCATTTT. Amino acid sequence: CATSARDQPQHF.

The CDR3 is CASSFPGQPQHF. DNA of the CDR3: TGTGCCAGCTCATTTCCGGGACAGCCCCAGCATTTT. The chain combines TRBV18 with TRBJ1-5; no reliable D call. The V gene's germline CDR1 is KGHSH and CDR2 LQKENI. V lost 5 bases and J lost 7, with 9 bases in between. The CDR3 is made up of 12 amino acids. The whole variable domain, filled in from reference TRBV18 and TRBJ1-5, reads NAGVMQNPRHLVRRRGQEARLRCSPMKGHSHVYWYRQLPEEGLKFMVYLQKENIIDESGMPKERFSAEFPKEGPSILRIQQVVRGDSAAYFCASSFPGQPQHFGDGTRLSIL.

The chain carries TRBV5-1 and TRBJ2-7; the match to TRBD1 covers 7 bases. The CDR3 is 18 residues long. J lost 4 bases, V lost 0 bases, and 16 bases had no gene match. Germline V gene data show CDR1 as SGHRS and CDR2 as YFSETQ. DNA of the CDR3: TGCGCCAGCAGCTTGGGGGCACCGGACAGGTTTCTTCCGTACGAGCAGTACTTC. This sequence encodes CASSLGAPDRFLPYEQYF.